This TCR beta chain comes out of a study of blood T cells in healthy people across ages. The study, taken as a whole, reports: Observed TCR beta diversity showed a strong correlation with the percentage of naive T cells as measured by flow cytometry.

The table lists this clonotype with many counts. Its cognate antigen is unknown. V was trimmed by 0 bases and J by 5 bases, leaving 11 bases between them. CDR1 is SGHRS, CDR2 YFSETQ, per germline. The CDR3 is 14 amino acids. The authors ran a second PCR of about 6 to 12 cycles using a sample-barcoded 5' primer and a J-beta primer mix. A template-switch adaptor that had 12 random nucleotides put a tag on each cDNA molecule. TCRdb re-called the 5' RACE reads through MiXCR, storing one row per CDR3 protein. The sample carries 1.5 million to 2 million distinct CDR3 sequences, 28% recorded once. The sequencing input was blood. The rearrangement links TRBV5-1 to TRBJ1-1; a possible D gene is TRBD1 (5 bases). This clonotype originated in a woman in her 30s in good health. The CDR3 DNA follows: TGCGCCAGCAGCTTGGCGTCGGGGGGGACTGAAGCTTTCTTT. Translating gives CASSLASGGTEAFF.